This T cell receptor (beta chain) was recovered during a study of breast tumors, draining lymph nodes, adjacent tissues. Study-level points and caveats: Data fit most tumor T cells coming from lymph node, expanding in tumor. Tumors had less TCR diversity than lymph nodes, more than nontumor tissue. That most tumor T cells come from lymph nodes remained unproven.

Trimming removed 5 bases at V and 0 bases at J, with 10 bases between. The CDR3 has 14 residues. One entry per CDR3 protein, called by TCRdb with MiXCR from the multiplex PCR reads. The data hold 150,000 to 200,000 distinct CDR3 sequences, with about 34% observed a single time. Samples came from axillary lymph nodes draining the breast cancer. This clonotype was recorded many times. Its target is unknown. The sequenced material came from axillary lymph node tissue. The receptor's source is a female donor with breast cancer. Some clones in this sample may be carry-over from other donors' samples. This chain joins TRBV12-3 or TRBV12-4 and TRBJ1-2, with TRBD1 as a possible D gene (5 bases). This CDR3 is CASSPTDSNYGYTF. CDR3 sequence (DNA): TGTGCCAGCAGTCCGACAGATTCTAACTATGGCTACACCTTC.